This is a list of T cell receptor beta chains from one sample in a study of blood T cells in healthy people across ages. TCRdb ran MiXCR on the 5' RACE reads and lists one entry per CDR3 protein. The table lists about 640,000 distinct CDR3 sequences, approximately 30% of them singletons. The sequenced sample was blood. Receptors originate from a woman older than 75 in good health. Both conserved end residues are part of each CDR3. The D gene is left open where the match is weak. Only part of the rows carry a size: once, few, many, or a class if the clone is expanded.

TRBV7-2	16	.	.	TRBJ1-1	CASSPRGGHPNTEAFF	TGTGCCAGCAGTCCCCGAGGGGGACACCCAAACACTGAAGCTTTCTTT
TRBV14	15	.	few	TRBJ2-6	CASSQVGSGANVLTF	TGTGCCAGCAGCCAAGTTGGCTCTGGGGCCAACGTCCTGACTTTC
TRBV3-1	15	.	.	TRBJ1-1	CASSQGIGGVLLAFF	TGTGCCAGCAGCCAAGGGATAGGCGGGGTCCTACTAGCTTTCTTT
TRBV6-2/TRBV6-3	14	.	many	TRBJ2-7	CASSLGTPLYEQYF	TGTGCCAGCAGCCTCGGGACCCCCCTCTACGAGCAGTACTTC
TRBV11-3	15	.	.	TRBJ1-4	CASSFPAGRGEKLFF	TGTGCCAGCAGCTTCCCCGCGGGCAGGGGTGAAAAACTGTTTTTT
TRBV7-6	16	TRBD1	.	TRBJ1-3	CASSTGTGASGNTIYF	TGTGCCAGCAGCACCGGGACAGGGGCCTCTGGAAACACCATATATTTT
TRBV6-4	15	TRBD2	many	TRBJ2-1	CASSPSGGLNGEQFF	TGTGCCAGCAGCCCTAGCGGGGGCCTGAACGGTGAGCAGTTCTTC
TRBV28	14	TRBD1	many	TRBJ2-5	CASSPPGQAETQYF	TGTGCCAGCAGCCCACCAGGACAGGCGGAGACCCAGTACTTC
TRBV27	11	.	.	TRBJ2-3	CASTLADTRYF	TGTGCCAGCACCTTAGCAGATACGCGGTATTTT
TRBV7-6	14	.	many	TRBJ2-7	CASSSNRASYEQYF	TGTGCCAGCAGCTCGAACAGGGCCTCCTACGAGCAGTACTTC
TRBV7-2	14	.	many	TRBJ1-4	CASSLRGINEKLFF	TGTGCCAGCAGCTTGCGAGGAATTAATGAAAAACTGTTTTTT
TRBV5-1	14	.	many	TRBJ1-1	CASSPGAGNTEAFF	TGCGCCAGCAGCCCCGGTGCGGGGAACACTGAAGCTTTCTTT
TRBV20-1	14	TRBD1	many	TRBJ1-2	CSARGQYDNYGYTF	TGCAGTGCTAGGGGACAGTACGATAACTATGGCTACACCTTC
TRBV7-2	14	.	few	TRBJ1-1	CASSLAGRGSEAFF	TGTGCCAGCAGCTTAGCTGGGCGGGGATCTGAAGCTTTCTTT
TRBV10-3	12	.	.	TRBJ1-2	CASSGSTYGYTF	TGTGCCAGCAGTGGGTCTACGTATGGCTACACCTTC
TRBV6-5	14	.	many	TRBJ1-2	CASSYSGGRYGYTF	TGTGCCAGCAGTTACTCGGGAGGGCGGTATGGCTACACCTTC
TRBV10-3	14	TRBD1	.	TRBJ1-1	CAISQDRGAEKAFF	TGTGCCATCAGCCAAGACAGGGGGGCCGAGAAGGCTTTCTTT
TRBV28	14	.	.	TRBJ1-2	CASSLLAGDHGYTF	TGTGCCAGCAGTTTATTAGCCGGGGACCATGGCTACACCTTC
TRBV10-2	14	.	.	TRBJ2-3	CASTTVSASDTQYF	TGCGCCAGCACAACCGTTTCTGCCAGCGATACGCAGTATTTT
TRBV7-9	14	.	few	TRBJ1-4	CASSLTLPNEKLFF	TGTGCCAGCAGCCTGACTCTACCTAATGAAAAACTGTTTTTT
TRBV28	15	TRBD2	many	TRBJ2-1	CASSFAAGGIHEQFF	TGTGCCAGCAGTTTTGCAGCGGGGGGGATTCATGAGCAGTTCTTC
TRBV7-8	15	TRBD1	.	TRBJ1-2	CASSLRQGALYGYTF	TGTGCCAGCAGCCTCCGACAGGGGGCATTATATGGCTACACCTTC
TRBV11-2	15	TRBD1	few	TRBJ2-5	CASSLDGRGRDEQYF	TGTGCCAGCAGCTTAGACGGCAGGGGGCGAGATGAGCAGTACTTC
TRBV7-2	14	TRBD1	many	TRBJ1-2	CASGRGQGLSGYTF	TGTGCCAGCGGCAGGGGACAGGGGCTCAGTGGCTACACCTTC
TRBV29-1	14	.	many	TRBJ2-3	CSVAPRLETDTQYF	TGCAGCGTTGCCCCGCGACTAGAGACAGATACGCAGTATTTT
TRBV6-5	14	TRBD1	many	TRBJ2-7	CASSPDRGNYEQYF	TGTGCCAGCAGTCCGGACAGGGGAAACTACGAGCAGTACTTC
TRBV27	12	.	.	TRBJ1-2	CASSFRGSGYTF	TGTGCCAGCAGTTTTCGGGGGAGTGGCTACACCTTC
TRBV27	14	.	.	TRBJ1-1	CASSIFGKSSEAFF	TGTGCCAGCAGTATCTTCGGGAAGTCGTCTGAAGCTTTCTTT
TRBV7-2	14	.	.	TRBJ1-1	CASSLNPGFTEAFF	TGTGCCAGCAGCTTAAATCCGGGTTTCACTGAAGCTTTCTTT
TRBV20-1	14	.	.	TRBJ1-5	CSAHPDGGNQPQHF	TGCAGTGCTCATCCGGACGGTGGCAATCAGCCCCAGCATTTT
TRBV7-2	13	.	.	TRBJ1-2	CASSFFGDYGYTF	TGTGCCAGCAGCTTTTTCGGGGACTATGGCTACACCTTC
TRBV15	13	.	many	TRBJ2-7	CATSRDGIGEQYF	TGTGCCACCAGCAGGGACGGGATTGGCGAGCAGTACTTC
TRBV20-1	15	TRBD1	many	TRBJ2-1	CSARDSQGANNEQFF	TGCAGTGCTAGAGACTCACAGGGGGCTAACAATGAGCAGTTCTTC
TRBV15	14	.	.	TRBJ2-3	CATSRGQGTDTQYF	TGTGCCACCAGCAGAGGACAGGGCACAGATACGCAGTATTTT
TRBV5-1	14	.	.	TRBJ2-7	CASSSGDNEGEQYF	TGCGCCAGCAGCTCAGGGGACAATGAGGGCGAGCAGTACTTC
TRBV12-3/TRBV12-4	15	TRBD1	many	TRBJ2-1	CASSWGKGAYNEQFF	TGTGCCAGCAGTTGGGGCAAGGGGGCGTACAATGAGCAGTTCTTC
TRBV12-3/TRBV12-4	15	.	many	TRBJ2-7	CASSLRRTALYEQYF	TGTGCCAGCAGTTTGAGGAGGACGGCCCTCTACGAGCAGTACTTC
TRBV7-6	19	TRBD1	few	TRBJ1-2	CASSPRTGSDRGRNYGYTF	TGTGCCAGCAGCCCCAGGACAGGGTCTGATCGGGGAAGGAACTATGGCTACACCTTC
TRBV7-9	13	.	few	TRBJ1-5	CASSPSGDQPQHF	TGTGCCAGCAGCCCCTCGGGCGATCAGCCCCAGCATTTT
TRBV21-1	16	.	.	TRBJ1-1	CASSTGTTNMNTEAFF	TGTGCCAGCAGCACCGGGACAACGAACATGAACACTGAAGCTTTCTTT
TRBV28	13	.	many	TRBJ2-5	CASLREYQETQYF	TGTGCCAGCCTTAGAGAGTACCAAGAGACCCAGTACTTC
TRBV6-2/TRBV6-3	16	.	.	TRBJ1-2	CASSYSGGRSVRGYTF	TGTGCCAGCAGTTACTCCGGAGGGCGTTCAGTCCGAGGCTACACCTTC
TRBV3-1	14	TRBD2	.	TRBJ2-3	CASRSTSGGDTQYF	TGTGCCAGCAGGTCAACTAGCGGGGGGGATACGCAGTATTTT
TRBV5-1	16	.	few	TRBJ2-5	CASSLGASAAPETQYF	TGCGCCAGCAGCTTGGGGGCTAGCGCCGCCCCCGAGACCCAGTACTTC
TRBV7-2	17	TRBD2	once	TRBJ2-5	CASSLLGTSGGSETQYF	TGTGCCAGCAGCTTGCTCGGGACTAGCGGGGGGTCAGAGACCCAGTACTTC
TRBV20-1	14	TRBD1	.	TRBJ2-5	CSARPLQGSETQYF	TGCAGTGCTCGTCCACTACAGGGGAGCGAGACCCAGTACTTC
TRBV7-8	15	TRBD1	many	TRBJ1-2	CASSALDRGNYGYTF	TGTGCCAGCAGCGCGCTGGACAGGGGGAACTATGGCTACACCTTC
TRBV6-2/TRBV6-3	13	.	.	TRBJ1-5	CASSSGRGQPQHF	TGTGCCAGCAGTTCAGGGAGGGGGCAGCCCCAGCATTTT
TRBV7-9	14	.	.	TRBJ2-7	CASSLARDPVEQYF	TGTGCCAGCAGCTTAGCCAGGGACCCCGTCGAGCAGTACTTC